This T cell receptor beta chain was retrieved from a study of early T cells in non-severe SARS-CoV-2 infection. V was trimmed by 4 bases and J by 9 bases, leaving 10 bases between them. Germline V gene sequence: CDR1 MNHNS, CDR2 SASEGT. The CDR3 totals 13 residues. TCRdb re-analysed the 5' RACE reads in MiXCR, keeping a single row per CDR3 protein. The data show roughly 120,000 distinct CDR3 sequences, with just under 15% seen just once and roughly a fifth held by the top ten. This receptor was obtained from an adult who was a healthcare worker with PCR-confirmed SARS-CoV-2 infection or an uninfected control (not recorded which). The sequenced sample consisted of whole blood. The chain carries TRBV6-1 and TRBJ1-6; tentatively, D is TRBD1 (5 bases). For the CDR3, the DNA is TGTGCCAGCAGTGCAGGGACGAGTTCACCCCTCCACTTT. This codes for CASSAGTSSPLHF.